These 20 T cell receptor beta chains share one sample of origin, sequenced in a study of shared clonotypes between healthy human individuals. The protocol was immunoSEQ multiplex PCR, while the TCRdb copy is restricted to in-frame clones and leaves out a portion. In the table there are 2 million to 3 million clones, over 85% of which are singletons. The specimen sequenced was naive CD4+ T cells sorted from blood. Noted subset: CD45RA+ positively selected. All receptors come from a man between 18 and 35 years old in good health.

This clone occurred once. V gene TRBV6-1 combines with J gene TRBJ2-7, with 9 bases fitting TRBD2. Germline V gene lookup returns CDR1 MNHNS and CDR2 SASEGT. This CDR3 region has 17 residues. V was pared by 1 base and J by 2 bases, with 9 bases of the junction left unmatched. The CDR3 sequence is CASSEELAGVFPYEQYF. CDR3 nucleotides: TGTGCCAGCAGTGAAGAACTAGCGGGCGTTTTCCCCTACGAGCAGTACTTC.

The chain recombines TRBV25-1 with TRBJ1-6, with TRBD1 matching 7 bases. This CDR3 has 14 residues. The trim removed 6 bases at V and 6 bases at J, leaving 5 bases unmatched. Germline V CDR1 and CDR2: MGHDK, SYGVNS. CDR3 in amino acids: CASRGGQPNSPLHF. The CDR3 DNA sequence: TGTGCCAGCAGGGGGGGACAGCCTAATTCACCCCTCCACTTT.

J is TRBJ1-2 and V is TRBV6-5, with TRBD1 matching 9 bases. Germline-derived CDR1 and CDR2 are MNHEY and SVGAGI. The CDR3 covers 14 residues. J lost 5 bases, V lost 7 bases, and 8 bases had no gene match. In DNA form, the CDR3 reads TGTGCCAGCACCCGGGGACAGGGAAGGTATGGCTACACCTTC. Protein sequence: CASTRGQGRYGYTF.

The chain has TRBV7-9 and TRBJ2-1, with D perhaps TRBD2 (7 bases). V lost 7 bases to trimming and J lost 1 base, with 17 bases between them. This CDR3 has 16 residues. Per the germline V gene, CDR1 is SEHNR and CDR2 is FQNEAQ (reference sequence). The CDR3 protein is CASTDGGGGSYNEQFF. DNA for the CDR3: TGTGCCAGCACCGATGGAGGGGGAGGGTCCTACAATGAGCAGTTCTTC.

The chain uses TRBV5-1 and TRBJ1-1, with 9 bases lining up with TRBD1. Germline V lookup: CDR1 SGHRS, CDR2 YFSETQ. The ends lost 3 bases at V and 0 bases at J; junction bases unmatched: 9. The CDR3 loop spans 17 amino acids. CDR3 in amino acids: CASSSQGAGIMNTEAFF. In nucleotides, the CDR3 is TGCGCCAGCAGCTCACAGGGGGCGGGAATCATGAACACTGAAGCTTTCTTT.

A single count supports this clone. The gene calls are TRBV11-2 and TRBJ2-4; 7 nucleotides agree with TRBD2. This CDR3 is 15 amino acids long. CDR1 is SGHAT, CDR2 FQNNGV, per germline. V shed 3 bases, J shed 6 bases, and the junction held 8 bases outside the gene matches. The CDR3 DNA reads as TGTGCCAGCAGCTTTTTGTCTAGCGGATTAAACATTCAGTACTTC. It codes for CASSFLSSGLNIQYF.

The chain uses TRBV5-1 and TRBJ2-1; the D gene could be TRBD1 or TRBD2 (5 bases each). The V gene's germline CDR1 is SGHRS and CDR2 YFSETQ. Trimming removed 0 bases from V and 3 bases from J, with 13 bases in between. This CDR3 has 16 residues. CDR3 DNA sequence: TGCGCCAGCAGCTTGGACTCTGGGACCCTCTACAATGAGCAGTTCTTC. It is translated as CASSLDSGTLYNEQFF.

The genes are TRBV15 and TRBJ2-5, with D possibly being TRBD1 (6 bases). Germline values: CDR1 LNHNV, CDR2 YYDKDF (reference sequence). The V gene lost 2 bases and the J gene lost 2 bases, with 12 bases spanning the gap. The CDR3 is 15 amino acids. The chain's CDR3 is CATSRRQEIQETQYF. The CDR3 DNA sequence: TGTGCCACCAGCAGACGACAGGAGATTCAAGAGACCCAGTACTTC.

Points on this clone: The junction departs from germline at one end; a sequencing error may be responsible. The chain has TRBV7-7 and TRBJ2-2, with D tentatively TRBD1 (6 bases). This CDR3 region has 17 residues. CDR1 and CDR2 from the germline V gene are SSHAT and FNYEAQ (reference sequence). CDR3 amino acids: CASSLEGGTWNTGELFF. The DNA for the CDR3 is TGTGCTAGCAGCTTAGAAGGTGGGACATGGAACACCGGGGAGCTGTTTTTT.

The gene calls are TRBV5-1 and TRBJ2-5; 10 bases are a match to TRBD2. Germline assignment: CDR1 SGHRS and CDR2 YFSETQ. With 2 bases clipped from V and 4 bases from J, the junction kept 14 bases outside the gene matches. The CDR3 spans 18 residues. The CDR3 DNA sequence: TGCGCCAGCAGCTTCTCCGGCAGAGCGGGAGGGCCGGTAGAGACCCAGTACTTC. Amino acid sequence: CASSFSGRAGGPVETQYF.

This sequence joins TRBV5-6 and TRBJ2-3, with D maybe TRBD2 (6 bases). The CDR3 totals 14 residues. Trimming left V 0 bases short and J 5 bases short, with 10 bases between. Germline CDR1 reads SGHDT; CDR2 reads YYEEEE. The CDR3 loop reads CASSLVASVDTQYF. The CDR3 coding sequence is TGTGCCAGCAGCTTGGTAGCTAGCGTAGATACGCAGTATTTT. Looking up the rest from reference TRBV5-6 and TRBJ2-3 gives the full variable domain: DAGVTQSPTHLIKTRGQQVTLRCSPKSGHDTVSWYQQALGQGPQFIFQYYEEEERQRGNFPDRFSGHQFPNYSSELNVNALLLGDSALYLCASSLVASVDTQYFGPGTRLTVL.

This chain links TRBV10-3 with TRBJ2-3; 15 bases align to TRBD2. V gave up 5 bases and J gave up 5 bases; unmatched junction bases: 8. The CDR3 has 17 residues. The germline V gene has CDR1 ENHRY and CDR2 SYGVKD. The DNA for the CDR3 is TGTGCCATCAGTTCCGGACTAGCGGGGGGGCCCCTAGATACGCAGTATTTT. It codes for CAISSGLAGGPLDTQYF.

Worth noting for this clone: In the same sample, other DNA sequences code for this CDR3. This chain joins TRBV6-5 and TRBJ1-2; perhaps TRBD1 as D (5 bases). V lost 0 bases, J lost 1 base, and 6 bases lay in between. The CDR3 spans 14 residues. Germline V lookup: CDR1 MNHEY, CDR2 SVGAGI. The CDR3 DNA follows: TGTGCCAGCAGTTACTCAAGGGGTAACTATGGCTACACCTTC. This encodes CASSYSRGNYGYTF.

This rearrangement joins TRBV5-1 to TRBJ2-2; D might be TRBD2 (5 bases). CDR3 length: 15 amino acids. The germline V and J ends were trimmed by 3 bases and 3 bases, with 12 bases remaining between them. The germline V gene encodes CDR1 SGHRS and CDR2 YFSETQ. CDR3 in amino acids: CASSSSGFDTGELFF. The DNA for the CDR3 is TGCGCCAGCAGCTCCTCGGGATTCGACACCGGGGAGCTGTTTTTT.

This rearrangement joins TRBV5-1 to TRBJ2-2, with TRBD1 identical over 7 bases. Germline CDR1 is SGHRS and CDR2 is YFSETQ. Trimming removed 7 bases from V and 0 bases from J; junction bases left unmatched: 6. The CDR3 is made up of 15 amino acids. The CDR3 sequence: CASREGGSNTGELFF. As DNA, the CDR3 is TGCGCCAGCCGTGAAGGGGGCTCGAACACCGGGGAGCTGTTTTTT.

The chain uses TRBV6-6 and TRBJ1-2, with D uncertain. Trimming pared 2 bases from V and 3 bases from J, leaving 7 bases between. CDR3 length equals 13 residues. Germline V gives CDR1 MNHNY, CDR2 SVGAGI (reference sequence). CDR3 residues: CASSYEEYYGYTF. The CDR3 DNA is TGTGCCAGCAGTTACGAGGAATACTATGGCTACACCTTC.

The chain recombines TRBV19 with TRBJ2-7, with 10 bases aligning to TRBD2. The germline CDR1 and CDR2 sequences are LNHDA and SQIVND (reference sequence). J gave up 3 bases and V 5 bases, and 13 bases lay outside the gene matches. CDR3 size: 17 residues. The CDR3 sequence is CASSPRLAGVTDYEQYF. The CDR3 region has the DNA TGTGCCAGTAGTCCCCGACTAGCGGGCGTTACGGACTACGAGCAGTACTTC.

The genes are TRBV7-2 and TRBJ1-4, with a weak D call TRBD1 (6 bases). The CDR3 totals 15 residues. The V and J ends lost 5 bases and 7 bases respectively, with 17 bases between them. The germline V gene encodes CDR1 SGHTA and CDR2 FQGNSA. As DNA, the CDR3 is TGTGCCAGCAGCCCCCGGGGGGGGGCAGGTGAAAAACTGTTTTTT. It is translated as CASSPRGGAGEKLFF.

The rearrangement joins TRBV9 to TRBJ2-1, with D uncertain. Trimming cost V 0 bases and J 6 bases, with 10 bases left between them. Per the germline V gene, CDR1 is SGDLS and CDR2 is YYNGEE. The length of the CDR3 is 14 residues. The CDR3 region has the DNA TGTGCCAGCAGCGTAGACCCTAGTTTCAATGAGCAGTTCTTC. It specifies CASSVDPSFNEQFF.

V gene TRBV10-2 combines with J gene TRBJ2-1; TRBD2 agrees at 11 bases. The V gene's germline CDR1 is WSHSY and CDR2 SAAADI. V gave up 6 bases and J gave up 5 bases; unmatched junction bases: 6. CDR3 length: 15 residues. The CDR3 loop reads CASRLAGGPHNEQFF. CDR3 nucleotide sequence: TGCGCCAGCAGATTAGCGGGAGGGCCCCACAATGAGCAGTTCTTC.